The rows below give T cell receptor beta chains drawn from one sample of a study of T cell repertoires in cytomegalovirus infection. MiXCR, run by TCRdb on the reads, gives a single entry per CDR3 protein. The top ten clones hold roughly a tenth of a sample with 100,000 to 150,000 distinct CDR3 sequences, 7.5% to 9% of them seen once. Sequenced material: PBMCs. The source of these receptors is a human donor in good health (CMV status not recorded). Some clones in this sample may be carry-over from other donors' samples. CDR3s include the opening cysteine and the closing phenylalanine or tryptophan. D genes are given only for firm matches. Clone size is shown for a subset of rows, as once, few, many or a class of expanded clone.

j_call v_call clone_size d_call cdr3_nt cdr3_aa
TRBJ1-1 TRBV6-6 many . TGTGCCAGCAGCCAAAAGACCGGGACAGAAGCTTTCTTT CASSQKTGTEAFF
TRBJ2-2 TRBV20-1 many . TGCAGTGCTAGAAAACAGGGAGTAAACACCGGGGAGCTGTTTTTT CSARKQGVNTGELFF
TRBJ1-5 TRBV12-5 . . TGTGCTAGTGGTTTGGAGGGAGGTCCCAATCAGCCCCAGCATTTT CASGLEGGPNQPQHF
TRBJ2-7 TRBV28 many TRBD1 TGTGCCAGCAGCCGCGCCGGGACAGGGAGCGACGAGCAGTACTTC CASSRAGTGSDEQYF
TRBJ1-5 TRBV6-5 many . TGTGCCAGCAGTTACAGGGATAGCAATCAGCCCCAGCATTTT CASSYRDSNQPQHF
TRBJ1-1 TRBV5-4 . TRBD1 TGTGCCAGCAGCGCGGGACAGGGTAGAACTGAAGCTTTCTTT CASSAGQGRTEAFF
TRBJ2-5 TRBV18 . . TGTGCCAGCTCACCACGGTTGCCACGCGAGGGGGGTTCCCAAGAGACCCAGTACTTC CASSPRLPREGGSQETQYF
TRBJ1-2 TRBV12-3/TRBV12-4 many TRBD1 TGTGCCAGCAGCCACCGGGACAGGGGATTTATTAACTATGGCTACACCTTC CASSHRDRGFINYGYTF
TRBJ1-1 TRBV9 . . TGTGCCAGCAGCGTAGCTAAGGGGGTGAACACTGAAGCTTTCTTT CASSVAKGVNTEAFF
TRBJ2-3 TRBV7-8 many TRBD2 TGTGCCAGCAGCTTCGGACCGGGGGGTTCATCATATACGCAGTATTTT CASSFGPGGSSYTQYF
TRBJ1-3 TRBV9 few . TGTGCCAGTGGGGGATACGGAAACACCATATATTTT CASGGYGNTIYF
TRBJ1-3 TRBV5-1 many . TGCGCCAGCAGCTTGGCCGATGAGGGGAAGGGAAACACCATATATTTT CASSLADEGKGNTIYF
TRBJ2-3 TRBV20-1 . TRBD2 TGCAGTGCTCTCGGACTAGCGGGGAAACGAGCAGATACGCAGTATTTT CSALGLAGKRADTQYF
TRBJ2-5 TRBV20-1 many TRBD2 TGCAGTGCTAGAGTAGTAAGGCTAGCGGGGGAAGAGACCCAGTACTTC CSARVVRLAGEETQYF
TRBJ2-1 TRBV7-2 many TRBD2 TGTGCCAGCAGCTTGGGCGGGGGTTTGGCTTTAGGGCAGTTCTTC CASSLGGGLALGQFF
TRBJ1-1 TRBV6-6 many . TGTGCCAGCAGTTACCAGGATGAAGCTTTCTTT CASSYQDEAFF
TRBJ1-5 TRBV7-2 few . TGTGCCAGCAGCTTAGGAGTGGGCCAACCGCCCCAGCATTTT CASSLGVGQPPQHF
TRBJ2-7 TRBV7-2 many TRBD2 TGTGCCAGCAGCTTAGAGCGGGGTTCGCTCTACGAGCAGTACTTC CASSLERGSLYEQYF
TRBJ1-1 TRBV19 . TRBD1 TGTGCCAGTATTCAATACCCGACAGGGAGGAGTACTGAAGCTTTCTTT CASIQYPTGRSTEAFF
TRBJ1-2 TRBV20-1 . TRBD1 TGCAGTGCTAGAGACGACAGGGGGCCTGGCTACACCTTC CSARDDRGPGYTF
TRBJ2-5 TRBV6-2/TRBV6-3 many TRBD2 TGTGCCAGCAGTTCCCTCCACGGGGGGGCCGGAGAGACCCAGTACTTC CASSSLHGGAGETQYF
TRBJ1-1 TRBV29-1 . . TGCAGCGGCAGGTTAGATAGCGACACTGAAGCTTTCTTT CSGRLDSDTEAFF
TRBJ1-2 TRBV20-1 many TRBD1 TGCAGTGCTAGAGCCCGGGACAGGATACTCTATGGCTACACCTTC CSARARDRILYGYTF
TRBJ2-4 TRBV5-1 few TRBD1 TGCGCCAGCAGCTTGGGAGATGGGCAGGGGGAAAACATTCAGTACTTC CASSLGDGQGENIQYF
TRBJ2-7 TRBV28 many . TGTGCCAGCAGCTCGGTTAAAGCTGCAACCTACGAGCAGTACTTC CASSSVKAATYEQYF
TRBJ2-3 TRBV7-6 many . TGTGCCAGCAGCTTAGGCGGGGCTTCTCAGGGGTATTTT CASSLGGASQGYF